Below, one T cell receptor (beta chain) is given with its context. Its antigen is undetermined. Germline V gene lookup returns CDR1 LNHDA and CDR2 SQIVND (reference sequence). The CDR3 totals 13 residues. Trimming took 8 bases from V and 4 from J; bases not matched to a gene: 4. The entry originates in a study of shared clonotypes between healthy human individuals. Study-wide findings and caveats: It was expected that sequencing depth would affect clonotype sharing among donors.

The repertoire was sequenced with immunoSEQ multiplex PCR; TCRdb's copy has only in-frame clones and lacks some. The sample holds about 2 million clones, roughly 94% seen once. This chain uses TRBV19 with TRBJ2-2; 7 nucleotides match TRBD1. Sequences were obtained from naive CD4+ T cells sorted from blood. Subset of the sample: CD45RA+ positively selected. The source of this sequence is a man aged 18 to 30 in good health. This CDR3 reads CASDRATTGELFF. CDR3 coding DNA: TGTGCCAGTGACAGGGCTACCACCGGGGAGCTGTTTTTT.